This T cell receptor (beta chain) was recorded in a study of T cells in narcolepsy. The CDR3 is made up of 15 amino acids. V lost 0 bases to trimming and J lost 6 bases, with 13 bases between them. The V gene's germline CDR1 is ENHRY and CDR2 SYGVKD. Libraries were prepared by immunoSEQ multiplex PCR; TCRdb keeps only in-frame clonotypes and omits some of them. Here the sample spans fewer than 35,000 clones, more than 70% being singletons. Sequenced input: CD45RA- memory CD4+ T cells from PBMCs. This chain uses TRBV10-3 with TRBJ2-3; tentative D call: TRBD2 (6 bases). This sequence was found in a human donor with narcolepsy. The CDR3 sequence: CAISESGPRGDTQYF. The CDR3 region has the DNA TGTGCCATCAGTGAGTCCGGGCCCCGGGGGGATACGCAGTATTTT.